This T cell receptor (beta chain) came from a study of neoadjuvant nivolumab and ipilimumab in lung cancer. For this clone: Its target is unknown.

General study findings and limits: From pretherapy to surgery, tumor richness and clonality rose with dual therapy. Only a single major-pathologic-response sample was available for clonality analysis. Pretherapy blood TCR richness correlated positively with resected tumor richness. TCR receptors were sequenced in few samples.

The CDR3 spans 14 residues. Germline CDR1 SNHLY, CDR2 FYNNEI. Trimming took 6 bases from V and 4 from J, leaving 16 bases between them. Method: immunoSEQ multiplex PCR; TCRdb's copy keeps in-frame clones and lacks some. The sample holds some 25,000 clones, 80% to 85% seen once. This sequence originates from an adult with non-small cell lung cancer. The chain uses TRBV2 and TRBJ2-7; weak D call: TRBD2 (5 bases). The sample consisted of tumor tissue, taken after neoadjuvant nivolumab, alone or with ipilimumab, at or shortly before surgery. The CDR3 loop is CASRRGLASYEQYF. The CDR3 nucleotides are TGTGCCAGCAGGAGAGGACTGGCGTCATACGAGCAGTACTTC.